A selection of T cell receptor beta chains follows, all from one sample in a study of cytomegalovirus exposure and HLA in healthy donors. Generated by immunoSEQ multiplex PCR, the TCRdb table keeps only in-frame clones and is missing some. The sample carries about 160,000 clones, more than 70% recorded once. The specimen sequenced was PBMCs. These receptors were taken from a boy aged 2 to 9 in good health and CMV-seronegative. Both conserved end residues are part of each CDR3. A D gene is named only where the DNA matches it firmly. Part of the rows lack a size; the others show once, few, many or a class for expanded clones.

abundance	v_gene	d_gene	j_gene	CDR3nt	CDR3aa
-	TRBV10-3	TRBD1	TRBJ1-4	TGTGCCATCAGTCTAGACAGGGGTGGGGAAAAACTGTTTTTT	CAISLDRGGEKLFF
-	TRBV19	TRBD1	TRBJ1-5	TGTGCCAGTACGCGCCAGGGGGCTGCTCAGCCCCAGCATTTT	CASTRQGAAQPQHF
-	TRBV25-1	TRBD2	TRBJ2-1	TGTGCCAGCAGTGATACTAGCGGGAGCCATGAGCAGTTCTTC	CASSDTSGSHEQFF
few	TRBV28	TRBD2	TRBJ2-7	TGTGCCAGCAGCCAGACTAGCGGCGTTATCTACGAGCAGTACTTC	CASSQTSGVIYEQYF
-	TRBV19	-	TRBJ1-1	TGTGCCAGTAGTATAATGGGGGAGGGGAACACTGAAGCTTTCTTT	CASSIMGEGNTEAFF
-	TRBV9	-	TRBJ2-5	TGTGCCAGCAGCGTAACCGGGGGCCAAGAGACCCAGTACTTC	CASSVTGGQETQYF
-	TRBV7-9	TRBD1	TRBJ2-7	TGTGCCAGCAGCTTAGATGAACAGGGGATCCTTTACGAGCAGTACTTC	CASSLDEQGILYEQYF
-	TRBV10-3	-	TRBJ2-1	TGTGCCATCAGTGAGTCGACAGATCGAAACAATGAGCAGTTCTTC	CAISESTDRNNEQFF
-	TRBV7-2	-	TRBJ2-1	TGTGCCAGCAGTTATTGGGGGATGCGGGGACCTTACTTCTTC	CASSYWGMRGPYFF
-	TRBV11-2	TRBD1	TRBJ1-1	TGTGCCAGCAGCTCCTGGACAGGGATGAGCACTGAAGCTTTCTTT	CASSSWTGMSTEAFF
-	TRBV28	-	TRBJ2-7	TGTGCCAGCAGTTTAAACCTAGCGTCGATCTACGAGCAGTACTTC	CASSLNLASIYEQYF
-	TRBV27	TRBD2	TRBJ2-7	TGTGCCAGCAGCCGACTAGCGGGAGCCTACGAGCAGTACTTC	CASSRLAGAYEQYF
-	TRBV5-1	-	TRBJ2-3	TGCGCCAGCAGCTCAACCCCCGGACAGTACACAGATACGCAGTATTTT	CASSSTPGQYTDTQYF
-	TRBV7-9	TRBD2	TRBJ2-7	TGTGCCAGCAGCTTAAGGGCTAGCGGGAGCCCCTACGAGCAGTACTTC	CASSLRASGSPYEQYF
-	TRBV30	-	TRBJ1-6	TGTGCCTGGAGTGTCCAGGTTAATTCACCCCTCCACTTT	CAWSVQVNSPLHF
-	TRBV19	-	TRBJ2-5	TGTGCCAGTACCGCCGGACCCCCGGGGGAGACCCAGTACTTC	CASTAGPPGETQYF
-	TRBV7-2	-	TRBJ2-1	TGTGCCAGCAGCTTAGGACAGGGTAGCGGGACTTACAATGAGCAGTTCTTC	CASSLGQGSGTYNEQFF
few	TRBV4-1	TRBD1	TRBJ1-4	TGCGCCAGCAGCCTAGAAGACAGGGTGGAAGAAAAACTGTTTTTT	CASSLEDRVEEKLFF
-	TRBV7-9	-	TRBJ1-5	TGTGCCAGCAGCTCTCGACAGAGCAATCAGCCCCAGCATTTT	CASSSRQSNQPQHF
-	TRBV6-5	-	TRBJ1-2	TGTGCCAGCAGCCTTGGGACATACTATGGCTACACCTTC	CASSLGTYYGYTF
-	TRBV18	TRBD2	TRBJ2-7	TGTGCCAGCTCGGCTAGCGGGGGAGGCCACGAGCAGTACTTC	CASSASGGGHEQYF
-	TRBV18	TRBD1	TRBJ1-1	TGTGCCAGCTCACCACTTATGGACAGGGGGCCGGGCACTGAAGCTTTCTTT	CASSPLMDRGPGTEAFF
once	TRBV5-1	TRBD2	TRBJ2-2	TGCGCCAGCAGCTTGGGTGATAGCGGGAGAAGGAACACCGGGGAGCTGTTTTTT	CASSLGDSGRRNTGELFF
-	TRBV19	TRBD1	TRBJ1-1	TGTGCCAGTAGACCGGGACAGACAAAGAACACTGAAGCTTTCTTT	CASRPGQTKNTEAFF
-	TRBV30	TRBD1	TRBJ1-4	TGTGCCTGGAGCTCTTCGAGGGGGCTGCAGGATGGGAAACTGTTTTTT	CAWSSSRGLQDGKLFF
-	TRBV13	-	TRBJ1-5	TGTGCCAGCAGCTTAGGAGGAGCTTCGGGTAATCAGCCCCAGCATTTT	CASSLGGASGNQPQHF
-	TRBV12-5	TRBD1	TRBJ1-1	TGTGCTAGTGGTTTGGTACTCTTTGTTAGGGACAGCAAATTGAACACTGAAGCTTTCTTT	CASGLVLFVRDSKLNTEAFF
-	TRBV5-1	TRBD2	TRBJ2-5	TGCGCCAGCAGCTTGGGGACTAGCGGGAGGGCCTTAGAGACCCAGTACTTC	CASSLGTSGRALETQYF
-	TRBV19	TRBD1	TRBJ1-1	TGTGCCAGTAGTGTGACAGGGGAAGGGACTGAAGCTTTCTTT	CASSVTGEGTEAFF
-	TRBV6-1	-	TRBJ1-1	TGTGCCAGCAGGAATGAATTGGCAGAAGCTTTCTTT	CASRNELAEAFF
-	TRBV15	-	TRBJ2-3	TGTGCCACCAGCCCCAGGCGGGAACGCACAGATACGCAGTATTTT	CATSPRRERTDTQYF
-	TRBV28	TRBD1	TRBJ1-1	TGTGCCAGCAGAGACAGGGGTAACACTGAAGCTTTCTTT	CASRDRGNTEAFF
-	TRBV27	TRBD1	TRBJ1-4	TGTGCCAGCAAGGGATACGACAGGGGAAATGAAAAACTGTTTTTT	CASKGYDRGNEKLFF
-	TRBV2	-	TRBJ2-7	TGTGCCAGCAGCCCCGACTCCGGGAGTATGACACAGTACTTC	CASSPDSGSMTQYF
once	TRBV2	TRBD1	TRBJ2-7	TGTGCCAGCATTCCACCGGGACAGGGGAAAAAGTCCTACGAGCAGTACTTC	CASIPPGQGKKSYEQYF
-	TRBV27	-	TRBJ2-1	TGTGCCAGCAGCCGTCGGGGCTCCTACAATGAGCAGTTCTTC	CASSRRGSYNEQFF
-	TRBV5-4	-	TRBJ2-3	TGTGCCAGCAGCGGAGCCTTGGGGGCTAGCAGTAACACAGATACGCAGTATTTT	CASSGALGASSNTDTQYF
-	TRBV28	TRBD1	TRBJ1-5	TGTGCCAGCAGTTACCTGGGACAGGACCCTAATCAGCCCCAGCATTTT	CASSYLGQDPNQPQHF
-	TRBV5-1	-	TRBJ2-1	TGCGCCAGCAGCTTGGACGGTCTGAGCTCCTACAATGAGCAGTTCTTC	CASSLDGLSSYNEQFF
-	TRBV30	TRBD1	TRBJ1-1	TGTGTCTCTGAGGGGGCACGGGACACTGAAGCTTTCTTT	CVSEGARDTEAFF
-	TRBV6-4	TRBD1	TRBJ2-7	TGTGCCAGCAGGCACGACAGGGGAGACTACGAGCAGTACTTC	CASRHDRGDYEQYF